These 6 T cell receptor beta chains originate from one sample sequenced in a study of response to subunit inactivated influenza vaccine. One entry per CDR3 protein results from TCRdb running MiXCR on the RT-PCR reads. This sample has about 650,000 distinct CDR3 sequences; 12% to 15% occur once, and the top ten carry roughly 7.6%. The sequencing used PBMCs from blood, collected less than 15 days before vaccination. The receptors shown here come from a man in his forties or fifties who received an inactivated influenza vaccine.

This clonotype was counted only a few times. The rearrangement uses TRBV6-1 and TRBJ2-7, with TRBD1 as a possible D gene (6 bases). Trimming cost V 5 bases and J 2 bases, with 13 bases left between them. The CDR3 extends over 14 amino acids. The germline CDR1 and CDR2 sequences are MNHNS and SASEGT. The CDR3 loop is CASSRLRGTYEQYF. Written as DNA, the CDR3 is TGTGCCAGCAGTCGTCTCAGGGGAACCTACGAGCAGTACTTC.

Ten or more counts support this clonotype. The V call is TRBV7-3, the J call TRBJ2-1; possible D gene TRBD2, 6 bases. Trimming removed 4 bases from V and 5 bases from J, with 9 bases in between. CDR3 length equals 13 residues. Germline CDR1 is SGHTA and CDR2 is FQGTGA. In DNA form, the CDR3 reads TGTGCCAGCAGCTGGGCGGGAAACAATGAGCAGTTCTTC. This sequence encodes CASSWAGNNEQFF.

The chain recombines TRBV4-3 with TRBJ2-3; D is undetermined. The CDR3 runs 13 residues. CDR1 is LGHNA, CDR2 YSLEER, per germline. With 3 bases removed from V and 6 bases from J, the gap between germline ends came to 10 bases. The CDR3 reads CASSQRTEDTQYF. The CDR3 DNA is TGCGCCAGCAGCCAGCGGACGGAGGATACGCAGTATTTT.

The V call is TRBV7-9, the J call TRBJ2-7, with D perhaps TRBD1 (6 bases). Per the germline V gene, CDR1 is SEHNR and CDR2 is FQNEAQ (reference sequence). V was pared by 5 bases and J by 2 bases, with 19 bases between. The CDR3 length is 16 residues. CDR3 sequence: CASSEPGDLGTYEQYF. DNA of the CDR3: TGTGCCAGCAGCGAACCAGGGGATCTTGGGACCTACGAGCAGTACTTC.

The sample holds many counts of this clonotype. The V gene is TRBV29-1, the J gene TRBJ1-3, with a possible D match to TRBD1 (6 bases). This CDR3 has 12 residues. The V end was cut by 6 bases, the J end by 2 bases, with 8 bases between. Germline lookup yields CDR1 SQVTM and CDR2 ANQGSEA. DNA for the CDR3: TGCAGCGTACAGGGTACTGGAAACACCATATATTTT. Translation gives CSVQGTGNTIYF.

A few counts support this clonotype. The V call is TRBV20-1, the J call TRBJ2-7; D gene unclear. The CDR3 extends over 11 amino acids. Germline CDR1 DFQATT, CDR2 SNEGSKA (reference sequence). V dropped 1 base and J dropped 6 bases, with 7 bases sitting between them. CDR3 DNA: TGCAGTGCTAGAGGAAGACGCGAGCAGTACTTC. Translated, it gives CSARGRREQYF.